These 30 T cell receptor beta chains were all obtained from the same sample, sequenced in a study of blood T cell repertoires in COVID-19. This table comes from immunoSEQ multiplex PCR, and its TCRdb copy is limited to in-frame clones, with some not included. The table records 390,000 or so clones, around four fifths of them present only once. The sequenced sample consisted of PBMCs or T cells enriched from blood (not recorded which). The receptors were sampled from a woman between 50 and 59 years old who had recovered from COVID-19.

The chain employs TRBV29-1 and TRBJ2-1, with TRBD2 matching 14 bases. The CDR3 extends over 12 amino acids. The V gene's germline CDR1 is SQVTM and CDR2 ANQGSEA. The V segment lost 7 bases and the J segment 8 bases; nucleotides outside the gene matches: 1. The CDR3 DNA follows: TGCAGCGGGGGACTAGCGGGGGATGAGCAGTTCTTC. It is translated as CSGGLAGDEQFF.

This rearrangement joins TRBV14 to TRBJ2-2; TRBD1 matches 8 bases. V lost 3 bases and J lost 7; bases outside the gene matches: 13. The CDR3 covers 17 residues. CDR1 and CDR2 (germline): SGHDN, FVKESK. The CDR3 DNA is TGTGCCAGCAGCCACCGGACCTTGGACAGGGCGGTCGGGGAGCTGTTTTTT. Amino acids: CASSHRTLDRAVGELFF.

The gene calls are TRBV6-5 and TRBJ2-3, with D perhaps matching TRBD1 (5 bases). Trimming pared 8 bases from V and 4 bases from J, leaving 19 bases between. Germline CDR1 reads MNHEY; CDR2 reads SVGAGI. The CDR3 is 15 residues long. The DNA of the CDR3 is TGTGCCAGCCTCCTCGCCGGCAGGGCCCCAGATACGCAGTATTTT. This codes for CASLLAGRAPDTQYF.

The V call is TRBV10-3, the J call TRBJ1-2, with D possibly being TRBD1 (5 bases). V was shortened by 3 bases and J by 3 bases, with 20 bases between the two germline ends. Germline V gene sequence: CDR1 ENHRY, CDR2 SYGVKD. The CDR3 consists of 17 residues. CDR3 loop: CAISDPRGVQTDYGYTF. DNA for the CDR3: TGTGCCATCAGTGACCCCCGGGGGGTGCAAACCGACTATGGCTACACCTTC.

This clone was seen a handful of times. This chain joins TRBV7-9 and TRBJ1-6, with D possibly being TRBD1 (6 bases). With 6 bases removed from V and 7 bases from J, the gap between germline ends came to 13 bases. Germline CDR1 is SEHNR and CDR2 is FQNEAQ (reference sequence). The CDR3 contains 14 residues. The DNA for the CDR3 is TGTGCCAGCAGTTCCGACAGGTTAAATTCACCCCTCCACTTT. Translating it yields CASSSDRLNSPLHF.

The chain combines TRBV19 with TRBJ2-1; a weak D match, TRBD1 (5 bases). From germline, CDR1 is LNHDA and CDR2 SQIVND (reference sequence). The CDR3 extends over 13 amino acids. With 4 bases removed from V and 10 bases from J, the gap between germline ends came to 14 bases. Here the CDR3 DNA reads TGTGCCAGTAGTAGCGGCAGGGTTAACGAGCAGTTCTTC. It codes for CASSSGRVNEQFF.

The rearrangement joins TRBV4-2 to TRBJ1-2; 7 positions match TRBD1. Trimming at V came to 1 base and at J to 6 bases, leaving 5 bases not matched to a gene. Germline loops: CDR1 LGHNA, CDR2 YNFKEQ. The CDR3 has 14 amino acids. Here the CDR3 DNA reads TGTGCCAGCAGCCAAGGACGACAGGGCGATGGCTACACCTTC. As protein: CASSQGRQGDGYTF.

The chain is built from TRBV2 and TRBJ1-1; D gene ambiguous. Germline CDR1 is SNHLY and CDR2 is FYNNEI. The CDR3 loop spans 14 amino acids. V was cut by 4 bases and J by 1 base, with 10 bases left in between. The CDR3 region has the DNA TGTGCCAGCAGTGTATCGGGAGCGAACACTGAAGCTTTCTTT. Residues: CASSVSGANTEAFF.

This sequence joins TRBV27 and TRBJ1-2, with 9 bases matching TRBD1. The V gene's germline CDR1 is MNHEY and CDR2 SMNVEV (reference sequence). The V gene end was trimmed by 6 bases and the J gene end by 0 bases; junction bases not matched to a gene: 5. The CDR3 has 15 residues. The CDR3, as DNA: TGTGCCAGCAGGCGACAGGGGGGGGCTAACTATGGCTACACCTTC. Amino acids: CASRRQGGANYGYTF.

The chain couples TRBV5-5 to TRBJ2-1; D not resolved. CDR3 length: 15 amino acids. Germline values: CDR1 SGHKS, CDR2 YYEKEE (reference sequence). V was trimmed by 4 bases and J by 0 bases, leaving 11 bases between them. The CDR3 nucleotides read TGTGCCAGCAGCCCCAACTCTGGCTCCTACAATGAGCAGTTCTTC. Its protein is CASSPNSGSYNEQFF.

This clone appeared a single time. The chain is built from TRBV4-1 and TRBJ1-1; the match to TRBD1 covers 8 bases. V lost 4 bases and J lost 5; bases outside the gene matches: 9. This CDR3 region has 15 residues. Germline values: CDR1 MGHRA, CDR2 YSYEKL. DNA of the CDR3: TGCGCCAGCAGCCGTTGGACAGGGCGGCGGACTGAAGCTTTCTTT. The encoded protein is CASSRWTGRRTEAFF.

This clone was picked up a small number of times. V gene TRBV7-8 combines with J gene TRBJ2-7, with TRBD1 matching over 8 bases. This CDR3 is 20 amino acids long. The germline V gene has CDR1 SGHVS and CDR2 FQNEAQ. After removal of 1 base from V and 2 bases from J, the junction contained 19 bases not matched to a gene. This chain's CDR3 is CASSLGSVDRGLPYPYEQYF. DNA of the CDR3: TGTGCCAGCAGCTTAGGTAGTGTTGACAGGGGATTACCCTATCCCTACGAGCAGTACTTC.

V usage is TRBV6-4 and J usage is TRBJ1-1; 8 positions agree with TRBD1. J lost 0 bases, V lost 0 bases, and 3 bases had no gene match. CDR1 and CDR2 from the germline V gene are MRHNA and SNTAGT. The CDR3 has 16 amino acids. CDR3 amino acids: CASSDSGTGVNTEAFF. The CDR3, as DNA: TGTGCCAGCAGTGACTCTGGGACAGGAGTGAACACTGAAGCTTTCTTT.

The J gene is TRBJ1-2, the V gene TRBV27; no firm D call. The CDR3 sequence is 15 residues long. The germline V gene encodes CDR1 MNHEY and CDR2 SMNVEV (reference sequence). V was pared by 3 bases and J by 7 bases, with 18 bases between. The CDR3, as DNA: TGTGCCAGCAGTTTTTATTCGGAGGGATTCGCTGGCTACACCTTC. Protein: CASSFYSEGFAGYTF.

The DNA of the CDR3 is TGTGCCAGCAGAAGACAGTCTTTGAACACTGAAGCTTTCTTT. Protein: CASRRQSLNTEAFF. V and J are TRBV6-5 and TRBJ1-1, with a weak D call TRBD1 (5 bases). V was trimmed by 6 bases and J by 0 bases, leaving 11 bases between them. Germline V gene sequence: CDR1 MNHEY, CDR2 SVGAGI. CDR3 size: 14 residues.

Notes on this clone: Distinct nucleotide sequences in the sample also encode this CDR3. The CDR3 loop reads CASSRDRNYGYTF. The CDR3, as DNA: TGTGCCAGCAGCCGGGACAGAAACTATGGCTACACCTTC. This chain links TRBV5-4 with TRBJ1-2, with 7 bases matching TRBD1. The junction had 2 bases not matched to a gene; V was cut back by 4 bases and J by 2 bases. CDR1 SGHNT and CDR2 YYREEE come from the germline V gene (reference sequence). The CDR3 is made up of 13 amino acids.

This clone was observed a handful of times. The CDR3 nucleotides read TGTGCCACCAGTGACTTCACCCTATCGACAGGGGTAAACACTGAAGCTTTCTTT. It translates to CATSDFTLSTGVNTEAFF. The chain has TRBV24-1 and TRBJ1-1; 8 bases align to TRBD1. Germline V gene sequence: CDR1 KGHDR, CDR2 SFDVKD. V was clipped by 4 bases and J by 2 bases; unmatched bases: 14. The CDR3 contains 18 residues.

The chain recombines TRBV12-3 or TRBV12-4 with TRBJ1-5, with unresolved D. This CDR3 is built from 13 residues. The germline V and J ends were trimmed by 4 bases and 1 base, with 5 bases remaining between them. The CDR3 reads CASSWESNQPQHF. CDR3 DNA: TGTGCCAGCAGTTGGGAGAGCAATCAGCCCCAGCATTTT.

This chain uses TRBV6-5 with TRBJ2-1; 10 bases are a match to TRBD2. CDR3 length: 15 residues. V dropped 6 bases and J dropped 2; count of bases not matched to a gene: 4. From germline, CDR1 is MNHEY and CDR2 SVGAGI. The CDR3 DNA sequence: TGTGCCAGCAGCTCTAGCGGGAGCCCCTACAATGAGCAGTTCTTC. Amino acid sequence: CASSSSGSPYNEQFF.

The genes are TRBV7-9 and TRBJ1-6; 10 bases agree with TRBD1. From germline, CDR1 is SEHNR and CDR2 FQNEAQ (reference sequence). Germline trimming cut 1 base from V and 9 bases from J; bases unmatched to any gene: 0. The CDR3 spans 14 residues. CDR3 protein: CASSLGDRGSPLHF. The CDR3 region has the DNA TGTGCCAGCAGCTTAGGGGACAGGGGTTCACCCCTCCACTTT.

This chain joins TRBV5-1 and TRBJ1-1; TRBD1 matches 7 bases. This CDR3 is 14 amino acids long. CDR1 SGHRS and CDR2 YFSETQ come from the germline V gene. Germline trimming cut 4 bases from V and 3 bases from J; bases unmatched to any gene: 6. CDR3: CASSKTGWDTEAFF. The CDR3 coding sequence is TGCGCCAGCAGCAAGACAGGGTGGGACACTGAAGCTTTCTTT. Combining the CDR3 with reference TRBV5-1 and TRBJ1-1 gives the whole variable domain KAGVTQTPRYLIKTRGQQVTLSCSPISGHRSVSWYQQTPGQGLQFLFEYFSETQRNKGNFPGRFSGRQFSNSRSEMNVSTLELGDSALYLCASSKTGWDTEAFFGQGTRLTVV.

The V gene is TRBV2, the J gene TRBJ1-2; perhaps TRBD1 as D (6 bases). CDR1 and CDR2 from the germline V gene are SNHLY and FYNNEI. The CDR3 length is 12 residues. V was cut by 4 bases and J by 7 bases, with 10 bases left in between. Here the CDR3 DNA reads TGTGCCAGCAGTGGGGGGCTCGGTGGCTACACCTTC. This codes for CASSGGLGGYTF.

The rearrangement uses TRBV9 and TRBJ2-1; 11 bases match TRBD2. CDR1 SGDLS and CDR2 YYNGEE come from the germline V gene. There are 18 residues in the CDR3. Trimming removed 7 bases from V and 4 bases from J; junction bases left unmatched: 16. The CDR3 DNA reads as TGTGCCAGCGCCGTCGGACTAGCGGGCCCAAGTTTATACAATGAGCAGTTCTTC. Translated, it gives CASAVGLAGPSLYNEQFF.

This clone was seen more than once but under ten times. The chain carries TRBV7-9 and TRBJ1-1, with TRBD1 as a possible D gene (6 bases). The V gene lost 5 bases and the J gene lost 4 bases, with 14 bases spanning the gap. This CDR3 is 14 amino acids long. Germline V lookup: CDR1 SEHNR, CDR2 FQNEAQ (reference sequence). The CDR3, as DNA: TGTGCCAGCAGCATACAGGGAAGGGCCACTGAAGCTTTCTTT. It translates to CASSIQGRATEAFF.

For the CDR3, the DNA is TGTGCCAGCAGTACCCTCACGGCGGTCAATGAAAAACTGTTTTTT. Translating it yields CASSTLTAVNEKLFF. The V and J genes are TRBV27 and TRBJ1-4; D is ambiguous. CDR1 is MNHEY, CDR2 SMNVEV, per germline (reference sequence). This CDR3 has 15 residues. Trimming shortened V by 5 bases and J by 5 bases, and 15 bases separated the two germline ends.

The chain combines TRBV5-4 with TRBJ2-5; D may be TRBD2 (5 bases). The CDR3 runs to 13 residues. Trimming stripped 3 bases from V and 0 bases from J, with 6 bases between. The germline V gene has CDR1 SGHNT and CDR2 YYREEE (reference sequence). CDR3 residues: CASSSTNQETQYF. CDR3 nucleotide sequence: TGTGCCAGCAGCTCGACTAACCAAGAGACCCAGTACTTC.

The chain employs TRBV11-1 and TRBJ1-1, with TRBD1 identical over 11 bases. The CDR3 is made up of 15 amino acids. CDR1 and CDR2 (germline): SGHAT, FQDESV (reference sequence). V lost 4 bases and J lost 5; bases outside the gene matches: 6. DNA of the CDR3: TGTGCCAGCAGCTCCGGACAGGGGGCAGGTACTGAAGCTTTCTTT. This codes for CASSSGQGAGTEAFF. Full variable domain (rest looked up from reference TRBV11-1 and TRBJ1-1): EAEVAQSPRYKITEKSQAVAFWCDPISGHATLYWYRQILGQGPELLVQFQDESVVDDSQLPKDRFSAERLKGVDSTLKIQPAELGDSAMYLCASSSGQGAGTEAFFGQGTRLTVV.

This clone was detected only once. The chain carries TRBV27 and TRBJ2-1, with D uncertain. CDR1 is MNHEY and CDR2 is SMNVEV in the germline V gene (reference sequence). Trimming left V 5 bases short and J 2 bases short, with 7 bases between. This CDR3 is built from 13 residues. CDR3 region: CASSNYPYNEQFF. CDR3 nucleotides: TGTGCCAGCAGTAACTACCCCTACAATGAGCAGTTCTTC.

The chain couples TRBV5-4 to TRBJ2-1; 9 bases align to TRBD1. There are 16 residues in the CDR3. J was trimmed by 12 bases and V by 7 bases; bases with no gene match: 20. CDR1 is SGHNT, CDR2 YYREEE, per germline (reference sequence). This CDR3 is CASWDRGQGLFRGQFF. DNA of the CDR3: TGTGCCAGCTGGGATCGGGGACAGGGTCTTTTTCGGGGGCAGTTCTTC.

The V and J genes are TRBV18 and TRBJ1-6, with 7 bases aligning to TRBD1. The CDR3 covers 14 residues. With 3 bases clipped from V and 4 bases from J, the junction kept 0 bases outside the gene matches. CDR1 is KGHSH, CDR2 LQKENI, per germline. CDR3 sequence: CASSPGQYNSPLHF. As DNA, the CDR3 is TGTGCCAGCTCACCGGGACAGTATAATTCACCCCTCCACTTT.